This record covers a single T cell receptor beta chain. Its antigen is still unknown. Measured with immunoSEQ multiplex PCR; TCRdb has only the in-frame clones, and not every one. The sample has some 580,000 clones; 95% to 98% are singletons. The sample belongs to a study of shared clonotypes between healthy human individuals. Turning to the study itself: Ranging from 18 to 49 in age, donors were two women and three men. CD8 memory received one plate per donor, CD8 naive two, CD4 memory three and CD4 naive three.

Study-wide findings and caveats: Clonotypes not shared had lower generation probabilities than those common to all four donors.

This CDR3 spans 15 amino acids. Per the germline V gene, CDR1 is SEHNR and CDR2 is FQNEAQ (reference sequence). V shed 1 base, J shed 4 bases, and the junction held 7 bases outside the gene matches. Terminally differentiated effector memory CD45RA+ cells were excluded by CCR7 positive selection of CD45RO-negative cells. The chain joins TRBV7-9 to TRBJ2-7; 7 bases map to TRBD2. The sequenced sample consisted of naive CD8+ T cells sorted from blood. The sequence derives from a man aged 30 to 45 in good health. In DNA form, the CDR3 reads TGTGCCAGCAGCTTAGGGCGGGAGTCGCGGTACGAGCAGTACTTC. Its protein is CASSLGRESRYEQYF.